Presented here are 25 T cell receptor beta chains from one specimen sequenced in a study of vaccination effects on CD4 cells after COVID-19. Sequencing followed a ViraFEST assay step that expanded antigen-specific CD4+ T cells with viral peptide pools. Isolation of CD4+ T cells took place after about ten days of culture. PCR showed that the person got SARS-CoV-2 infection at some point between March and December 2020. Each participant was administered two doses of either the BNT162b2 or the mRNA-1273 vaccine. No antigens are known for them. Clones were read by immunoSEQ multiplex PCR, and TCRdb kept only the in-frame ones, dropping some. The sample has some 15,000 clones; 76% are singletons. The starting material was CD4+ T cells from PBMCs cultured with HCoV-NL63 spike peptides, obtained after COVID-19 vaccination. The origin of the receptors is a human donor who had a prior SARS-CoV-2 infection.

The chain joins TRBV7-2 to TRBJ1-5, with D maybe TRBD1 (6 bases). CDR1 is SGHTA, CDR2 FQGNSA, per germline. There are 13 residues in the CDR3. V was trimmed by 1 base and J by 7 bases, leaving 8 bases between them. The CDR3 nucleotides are TGTGCCAGCAGCTTAGTTGGGGGCCAGCCCCAGCATTTT. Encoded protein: CASSLVGGQPQHF.

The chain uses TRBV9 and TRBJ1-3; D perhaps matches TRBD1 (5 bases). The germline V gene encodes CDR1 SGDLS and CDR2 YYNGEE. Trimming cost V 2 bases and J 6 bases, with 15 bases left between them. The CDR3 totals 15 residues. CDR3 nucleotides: TGTGCCAGCAGCGTCGCCGGGACGCCCTCAAACACCATATATTTT. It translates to CASSVAGTPSNTIYF.

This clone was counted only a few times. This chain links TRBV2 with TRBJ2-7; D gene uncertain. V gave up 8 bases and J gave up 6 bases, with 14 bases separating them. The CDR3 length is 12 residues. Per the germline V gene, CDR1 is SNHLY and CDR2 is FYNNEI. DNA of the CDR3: TGTGCCAGCTCTGGGTTTGGTCTCGAGCAGTACTTC. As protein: CASSGFGLEQYF.

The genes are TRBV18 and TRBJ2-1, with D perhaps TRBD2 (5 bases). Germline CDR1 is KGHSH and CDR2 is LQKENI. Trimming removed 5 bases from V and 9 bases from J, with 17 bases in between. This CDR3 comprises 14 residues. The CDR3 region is CASSDTEVRGEQFF. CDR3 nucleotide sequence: TGTGCCAGCTCAGATACGGAAGTTCGGGGTGAGCAGTTCTTC.

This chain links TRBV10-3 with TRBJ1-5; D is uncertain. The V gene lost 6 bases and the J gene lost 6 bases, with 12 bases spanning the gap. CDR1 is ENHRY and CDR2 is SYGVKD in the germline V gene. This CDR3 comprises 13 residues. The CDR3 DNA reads TGTGCCATCAGCCCCCCTTTTGGTCAGCCCCAGCATTTT. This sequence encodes CAISPPFGQPQHF.

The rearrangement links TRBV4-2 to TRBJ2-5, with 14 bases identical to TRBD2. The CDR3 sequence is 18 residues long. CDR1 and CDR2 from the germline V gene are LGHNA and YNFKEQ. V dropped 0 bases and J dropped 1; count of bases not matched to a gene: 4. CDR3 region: CASSQEGLAGDRQETQYF. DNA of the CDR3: TGTGCCAGCAGCCAAGAGGGACTAGCGGGGGACCGCCAAGAGACCCAGTACTTC.

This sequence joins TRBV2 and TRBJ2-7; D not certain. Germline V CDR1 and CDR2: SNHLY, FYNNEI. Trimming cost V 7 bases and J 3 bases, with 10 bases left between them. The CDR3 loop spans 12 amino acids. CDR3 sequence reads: CASNGPIYEQYF. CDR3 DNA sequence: TGTGCCAGCAACGGACCTATCTACGAGCAGTACTTC.

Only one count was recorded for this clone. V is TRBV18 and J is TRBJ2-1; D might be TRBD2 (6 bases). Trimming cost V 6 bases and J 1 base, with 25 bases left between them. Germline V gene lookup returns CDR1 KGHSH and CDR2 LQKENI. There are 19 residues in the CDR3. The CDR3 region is CASSLFDLGVGGSYNEQFF. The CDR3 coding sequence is TGTGCCAGCTCCCTATTCGACCTGGGAGTGGGAGGATCCTACAATGAGCAGTTCTTC.

CDR3 region: CATSDRSLTGGTGDTQYF. CDR3 DNA: TGTGCCACCAGTGATCGGAGCCTGACAGGGGGCACGGGAGATACGCAGTATTTT. The chain links TRBV24-1 to TRBJ2-3; 10 bases are a match to TRBD1. CDR3 size: 18 residues. The V and J ends lost 3 bases and 5 bases, in that order; junction bases with no gene match: 13. The V gene's germline CDR1 is KGHDR and CDR2 SFDVKD.

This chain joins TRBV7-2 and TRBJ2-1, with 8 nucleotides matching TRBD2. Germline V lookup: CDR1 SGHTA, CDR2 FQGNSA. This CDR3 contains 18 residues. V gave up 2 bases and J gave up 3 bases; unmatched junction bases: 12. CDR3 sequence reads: CASSLSPAGEIRYNEQFF. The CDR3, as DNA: TGTGCCAGCAGCTTAAGCCCAGCGGGAGAAATTCGCTACAATGAGCAGTTCTTC.

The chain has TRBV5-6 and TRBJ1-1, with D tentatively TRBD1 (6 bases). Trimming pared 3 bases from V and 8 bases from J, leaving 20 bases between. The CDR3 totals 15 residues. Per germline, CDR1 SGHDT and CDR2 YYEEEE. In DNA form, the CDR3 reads TGTGCCAGCAGCTCCCTAAAACGGGGGGGCACGGAAGCTTTCTTT. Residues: CASSSLKRGGTEAFF.

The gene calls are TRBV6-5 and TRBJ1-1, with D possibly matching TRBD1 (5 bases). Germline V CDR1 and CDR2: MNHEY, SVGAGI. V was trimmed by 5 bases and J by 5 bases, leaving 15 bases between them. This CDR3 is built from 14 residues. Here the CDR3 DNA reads TGTGCCAGCAGTCTACACGGGGGAAGAACTGAAGCTTTCTTT. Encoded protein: CASSLHGGRTEAFF.

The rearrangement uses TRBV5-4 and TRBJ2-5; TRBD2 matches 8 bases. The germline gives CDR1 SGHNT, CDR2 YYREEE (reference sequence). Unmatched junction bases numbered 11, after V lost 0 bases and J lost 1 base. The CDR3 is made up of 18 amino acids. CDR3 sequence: CASSLGVGRLASQETQYF. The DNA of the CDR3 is TGTGCCAGCAGCTTGGGGGTGGGGCGACTAGCGAGCCAAGAGACCCAGTACTTC.

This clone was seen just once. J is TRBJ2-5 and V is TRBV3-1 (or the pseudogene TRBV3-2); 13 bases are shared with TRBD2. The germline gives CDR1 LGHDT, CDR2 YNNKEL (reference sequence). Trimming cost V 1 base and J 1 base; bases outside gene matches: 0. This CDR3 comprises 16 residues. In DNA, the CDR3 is TGTGCCAGCAGCCAAGGACTAGCGGGAGGCCAAGAGACCCAGTACTTC. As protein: CASSQGLAGGQETQYF.

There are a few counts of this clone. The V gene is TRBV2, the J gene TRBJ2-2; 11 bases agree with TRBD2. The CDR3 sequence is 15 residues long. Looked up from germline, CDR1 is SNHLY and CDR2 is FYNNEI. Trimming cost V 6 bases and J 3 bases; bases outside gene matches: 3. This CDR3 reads CASSGTSGYTGELFF. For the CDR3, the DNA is TGTGCCAGCAGCGGGACTAGCGGATACACCGGGGAGCTGTTTTTT. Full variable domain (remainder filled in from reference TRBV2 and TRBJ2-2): EPEVTQTPSHQVTQMGQEVILRCVPISNHLYFYWYRQILGQKVEFLVSFYNNEISEKSEIFDDQFSVERPDGSNFTLKIRSTKLEDSAMYFCASSGTSGYTGELFFGEGSRLTVL.

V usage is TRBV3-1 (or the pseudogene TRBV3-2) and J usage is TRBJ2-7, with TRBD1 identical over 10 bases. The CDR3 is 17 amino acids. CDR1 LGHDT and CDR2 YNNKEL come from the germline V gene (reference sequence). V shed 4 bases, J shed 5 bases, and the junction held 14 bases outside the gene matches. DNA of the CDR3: TGTGCCAGCAGCCCTTACCTTTCTGGGACAGGGGAAGACGAGCAGTACTTC. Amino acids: CASSPYLSGTGEDEQYF.

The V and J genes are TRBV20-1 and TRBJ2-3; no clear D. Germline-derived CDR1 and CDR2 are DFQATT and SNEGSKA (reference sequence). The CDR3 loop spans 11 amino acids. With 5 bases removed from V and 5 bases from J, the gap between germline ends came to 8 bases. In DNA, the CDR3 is TGCAGTGCTTCAGTTCGAGATACGCAGTATTTT. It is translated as CSASVRDTQYF.

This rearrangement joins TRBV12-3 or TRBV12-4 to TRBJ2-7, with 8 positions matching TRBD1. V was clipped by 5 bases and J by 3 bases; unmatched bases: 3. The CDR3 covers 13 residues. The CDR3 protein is CASSRTGNYEQYF. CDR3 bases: TGTGCCAGCAGTAGGACAGGGAACTACGAGCAGTACTTC.

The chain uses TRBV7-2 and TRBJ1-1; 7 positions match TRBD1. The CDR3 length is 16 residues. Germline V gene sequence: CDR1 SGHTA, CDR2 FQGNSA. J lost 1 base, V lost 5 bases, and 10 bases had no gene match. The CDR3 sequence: CASSTQGVYRNTEAFF. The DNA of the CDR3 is TGTGCCAGCAGCACTCAGGGGGTGTATCGGAACACTGAAGCTTTCTTT.

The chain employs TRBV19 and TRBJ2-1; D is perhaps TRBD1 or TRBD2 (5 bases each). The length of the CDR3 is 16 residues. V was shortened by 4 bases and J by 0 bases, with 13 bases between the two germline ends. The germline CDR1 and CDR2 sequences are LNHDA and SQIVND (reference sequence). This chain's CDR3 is CASSTPGRSSYNEQFF. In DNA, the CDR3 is TGTGCCAGTAGTACACCGGGGCGGAGCTCCTACAATGAGCAGTTCTTC.

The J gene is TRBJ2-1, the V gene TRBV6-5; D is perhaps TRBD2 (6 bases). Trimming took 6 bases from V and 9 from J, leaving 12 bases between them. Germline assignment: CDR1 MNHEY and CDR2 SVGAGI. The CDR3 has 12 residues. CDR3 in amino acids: CASRRDSAEQFF. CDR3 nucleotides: TGTGCCAGCAGGCGGGACTCAGCTGAGCAGTTCTTC.

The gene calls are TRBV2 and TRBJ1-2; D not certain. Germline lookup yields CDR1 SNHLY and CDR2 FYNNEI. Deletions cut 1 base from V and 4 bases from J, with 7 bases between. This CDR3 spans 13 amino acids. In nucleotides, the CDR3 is TGTGCCAGCAGTGAAGACGTTCTCTATGGCTACACCTTC. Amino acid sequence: CASSEDVLYGYTF.

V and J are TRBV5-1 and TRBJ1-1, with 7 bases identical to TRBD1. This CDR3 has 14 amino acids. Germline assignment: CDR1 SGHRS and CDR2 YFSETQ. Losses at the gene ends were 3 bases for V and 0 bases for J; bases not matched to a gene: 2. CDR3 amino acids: CASSSGQLNTEAFF. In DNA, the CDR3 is TGCGCCAGCAGCTCGGGACAGCTGAACACTGAAGCTTTCTTT.

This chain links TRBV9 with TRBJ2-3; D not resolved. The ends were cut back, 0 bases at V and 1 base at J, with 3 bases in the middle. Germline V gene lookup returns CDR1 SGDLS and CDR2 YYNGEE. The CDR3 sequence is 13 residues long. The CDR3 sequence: CASSVGGTDTQYF. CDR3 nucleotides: TGTGCCAGCAGCGTAGGGGGCACAGATACGCAGTATTTT.

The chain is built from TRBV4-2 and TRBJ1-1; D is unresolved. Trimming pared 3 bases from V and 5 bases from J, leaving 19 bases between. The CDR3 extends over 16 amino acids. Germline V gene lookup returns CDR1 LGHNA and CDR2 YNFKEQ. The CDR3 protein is CASSHLPQTGGTEAFF. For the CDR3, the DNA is TGTGCCAGCAGCCATCTCCCCCAGACGGGCGGGACTGAAGCTTTCTTT.